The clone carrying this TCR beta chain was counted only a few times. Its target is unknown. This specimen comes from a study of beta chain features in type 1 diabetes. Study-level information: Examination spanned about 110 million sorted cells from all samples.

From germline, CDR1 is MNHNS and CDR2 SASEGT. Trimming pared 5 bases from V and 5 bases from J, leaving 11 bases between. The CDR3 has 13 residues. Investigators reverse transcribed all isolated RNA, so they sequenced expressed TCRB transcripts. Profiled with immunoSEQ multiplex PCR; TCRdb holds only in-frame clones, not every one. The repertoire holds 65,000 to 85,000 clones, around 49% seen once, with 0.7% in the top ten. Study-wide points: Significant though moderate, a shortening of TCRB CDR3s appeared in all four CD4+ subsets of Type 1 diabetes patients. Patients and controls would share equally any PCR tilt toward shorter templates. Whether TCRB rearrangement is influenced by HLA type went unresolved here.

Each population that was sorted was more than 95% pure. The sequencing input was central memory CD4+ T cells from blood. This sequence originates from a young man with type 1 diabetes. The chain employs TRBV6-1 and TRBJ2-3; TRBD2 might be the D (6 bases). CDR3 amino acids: CASSSRRGDTQYF. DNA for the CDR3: TGTGCCAGCAGTTCCCGGAGGGGAGATACGCAGTATTTT.